The 10 T cell receptor beta chains reported below all come from one sample, sequenced in a study of T-cell reconstitution after alpha-beta-depleted transplantation in children. Library preparation (for TCRbeta) was performed with unique molecular identifiers. From the PCR reads, TCRdb called clonotypes with MiXCR, one entry per CDR3 protein. The data show over 70,000 distinct CDR3 sequences, 12% seen once. The material sequenced was PBMCs from the stem cell graft donor, taken from the stem cell graft. The source of these receptors is a human donor who donated a stem cell graft to a child with inherited bone marrow failure.

This clonotype was counted at least ten times. This chain uses TRBV15 with TRBJ2-1; D is undetermined. Trimming pared 7 bases from V and 10 bases from J, leaving 14 bases between. Looked up from germline, CDR1 is LNHNV and CDR2 is YYDKDF (reference sequence). The CDR3 is made up of 12 amino acids. The CDR3 coding sequence is TGTGCCACCACCTCAGACGGCGGCGAGCAGTTCTTC. Residues: CATTSDGGEQFF. Combining the CDR3 with reference TRBV15 and TRBJ2-1 gives the whole variable domain DAMVIQNPRYQVTQFGKPVTLSCSQTLNHNVMYWYQQKSSQAPKLLFHYYDKDFNNEADTPDNFQSRRPNTSFCFLDIRSPGLGDTAMYLCATTSDGGEQFFGPGTRLTVL.

The chain links TRBV20-1 to TRBJ2-7; TRBD2 might be the D (6 bases). The CDR3 spans 13 residues. Trimming pared 6 bases from V and 3 bases from J, leaving 15 bases between. From germline, CDR1 is DFQATT and CDR2 SNEGSKA (reference sequence). The CDR3 loop reads CSATPGLNYEQYF. The CDR3 region has the DNA TGCAGTGCCACCCCGGGACTTAACTACGAGCAGTACTTC.

The rearrangement joins TRBV18 to TRBJ1-4, with D possibly matching TRBD1 (5 bases). Deletions cut 3 bases from V and 6 bases from J, with 14 bases between. Germline assignment: CDR1 KGHSH and CDR2 LQKENI. There are 15 residues in the CDR3. CDR3 bases: TGTGCCAGCTCACCTGGGAGGGGTCGAGATGAAAAACTGTTTTTT. Amino acids: CASSPGRGRDEKLFF.

This clonotype was detected a few times. The chain combines TRBV7-8 with TRBJ2-1; maybe TRBD2 (7 bases). The ends were cut back, 0 bases at V and 2 bases at J, with 11 bases in the middle. The CDR3 loop spans 16 amino acids. Germline assignment: CDR1 SGHVS and CDR2 FQNEAQ. DNA of the CDR3: TGTGCCAGCAGCTTAGCGGGGGGGCTCGCCTACAATGAGCAGTTCTTC. This encodes CASSLAGGLAYNEQFF.

This clonotype was seen ten or more times. CDR3 in amino acids: CAISYIDRGQRDYGYTF. CDR3 nucleotide sequence: TGTGCCATCAGCTACATCGACAGGGGGCAGAGGGACTATGGCTACACCTTC. This sequence joins TRBV10-3 and TRBJ1-2, with TRBD1 matching over 10 bases. CDR3 length equals 17 residues. In germline, CDR1 is ENHRY, CDR2 SYGVKD. Trimming took 6 bases from V and 3 from J; bases not matched to a gene: 13.

This clonotype was recorded many times. J is TRBJ2-1 and V is TRBV4-2; tentatively, D is TRBD1 or TRBD2 (5 bases each). There are 15 residues in the CDR3. Germline lookup yields CDR1 LGHNA and CDR2 YNFKEQ. V lost 4 bases and J lost 5, with 15 bases in between. CDR3: CASSPGLPLDNEQFF. DNA for the CDR3: TGTGCCAGCAGCCCGGGGCTCCCCCTGGACAATGAGCAGTTCTTC.

The sample holds many counts of this clonotype. The V gene is TRBV2, the J gene TRBJ2-2; 8 positions agree with TRBD1. The CDR3 runs 14 residues. The trim removed 6 bases at V and 6 bases at J, leaving 6 bases unmatched. Germline V lookup: CDR1 SNHLY, CDR2 FYNNEI. CDR3 DNA: TGTGCCAGCAGCTTGACAGGGGAGGCCGGGGAGCTGTTTTTT. Translation: CASSLTGEAGELFF.

This clonotype has a count of ten or more. The genes are TRBV3-1 and TRBJ1-4; D is ambiguous. Germline V gives CDR1 LGHDT, CDR2 YNNKEL (reference sequence). The CDR3 is made up of 13 amino acids. The V and J ends lost 4 bases and 3 bases respectively, with 6 bases between them. As DNA, the CDR3 is TGTGCCAGCAGCCCACGCCCTAATGAAAAACTGTTTTTT. This gives the protein CASSPRPNEKLFF.

The sample holds many counts of this clonotype. The chain joins TRBV5-1 to TRBJ2-7, with D tentatively TRBD2 (5 bases). The CDR3 has 14 amino acids. Germline V gives CDR1 SGHRS, CDR2 YFSETQ. Trimming shortened V by 3 bases and J by 4 bases, and 14 bases separated the two germline ends. DNA of the CDR3: TGCGCCAGCAGCTGGAGCGGCTACCCATACGAGCAGTACTTC. It yields the protein CASSWSGYPYEQYF.

This clonotype was seen ten or more times. The chain couples TRBV10-3 to TRBJ1-2; TRBD1 matches 8 bases. CDR3 length: 16 residues. Germline V gives CDR1 ENHRY, CDR2 SYGVKD. V lost 3 bases to trimming and J lost 8 bases; unmatched junction nucleotides: 14. CDR3 amino acids: CAISETDRAGPEGYTF. CDR3 bases: TGTGCCATCAGTGAAACGGACAGGGCCGGCCCAGAGGGCTACACCTTC.